The T cell receptor (beta chain) described here comes from a study of neurological immune-mediated disorders. This clonotype was picked up many times. cDNA was made by 5'RACE with 10-nucleotide random UMIs. Each sequencing run yielded over 170 million TCR-beta sequences from 15-18 subjects. One entry per CDR3 protein, called by TCRdb with MiXCR from the 5' RACE reads. The data show fewer than 30,000 distinct CDR3 sequences, 13% seen once. Time point of the sample: technical triplicate 1. V was clipped by 4 bases and J by 3 bases, with 12 bases between them. CDR1 is SGHRS and CDR2 is YFSETQ in the germline V gene. This CDR3 is 14 amino acids long.

The receptor's source is a female donor with HTLV-1-associated myelopathy (HAM/TSP). The V call is TRBV5-1, the J call TRBJ2-3, with D perhaps matching TRBD1 (5 bases). Sequenced sample: CD4+ T cells from blood. Written as DNA, the CDR3 is TGCGCCAGCAGCCCCTATAGGGGTACAGATACGCAGTATTTT. Translating it yields CASSPYRGTDTQYF.